The T cell receptor beta chain under discussion was sequenced for a study of spatial heterogeneity in lung cancer. Study information: Raw sequencing reads included, on average, more than ten appearances of each unique TCR and UMI combination.

This clonotype is medium-sized (0.01 to 0.1%) in the sample. Every TCR cDNA molecule carried a tag that served as a unique molecular identifier. A single record per CDR3 protein comes from TCRdb applying MiXCR to the 5' RACE reads. In the table there are 2,000 or so distinct CDR3 sequences, roughly 7% of which are singletons. Time point of the sample: sample taken at primary tumor resection. Unsorted tumor, nontumor lung tissue or cryopreserved PBMC supplied the whole RNA. V was pared by 5 bases and J by 4 bases, with 15 bases between. Germline CDR1 reads DFQATT; CDR2 reads SNEGSKA (reference sequence). This CDR3 has 14 residues.

The sequence was collected from a female donor with early-stage non-small cell lung cancer. The chain employs TRBV20-1 and TRBJ1-3; tentative D call: TRBD1 (5 bases). Sequenced here: normal lung tissue next to the tumor, sampled at surgery. The CDR3 here is CSAPGAGEGNTIYF. In DNA, the CDR3 is TGCAGTGCTCCCGGGGCGGGAGAAGGAAACACCATATATTTT.